This T cell receptor (beta chain) is drawn from a study of T cells in Graves' hyperthyroidism and ophthalmopathy. About the study: Pretreatment peripheral blood was obtained at initial diagnosis.

This clonotype has ten or more counts. Researchers amplified the TCR beta CDR3 regions from RNA transcripts. First-round RT-PCR targeting the TCR CDR3 was performed with the HTBI primer set. One entry per CDR3 protein, called by TCRdb with MiXCR from the multiplex PCR reads. The top ten clones hold approximately 25% of a sample with 380,000 or so distinct CDR3 sequences, over 11% of them seen once. Graves' hyperthyroidism is called stable when ophthalmopathy does not progress within 18 months. Patients were excluded for uncontrolled infection, other autoimmune disease, pregnancy or lactation. The PBMCs were taken from around 9.1 ml of fresh peripheral blood. The CDR3 sequence is 14 residues long. Losses at the gene ends were 8 bases for V and 9 bases for J; bases not matched to a gene: 12. CDR1 and CDR2 from the germline V gene are SGHAT and FQNNGV.

The chain combines TRBV11-2 with TRBJ2-1; 8 nucleotides line up with TRBD2. The TCR sequence derives from a woman in her 30s with Graves' hyperthyroidism. Sequenced material: blood. The CDR3 region has the DNA TGTGCCAGCGCCCTCGGGGGGGTAGTCGGTGAGCAGTTCTTC. Protein product: CASALGGVVGEQFF.